These 6 T cell receptor beta chains originate from one sample sequenced in a study of T cells after yellow fever vaccination. TCRdb re-called the 5' RACE reads through MiXCR, storing one row per CDR3 protein. The sample consists of 500,000 to 650,000 distinct CDR3 sequences, roughly 17% of them appearing once. Sequencing used PBMCs, obtained 4 to 6 days after the first yellow fever vaccination. These TCRs come from a man between 18 and 29 years old who received the YFV17D yellow fever vaccine.

This clonotype has at least ten counts. The chain links TRBV12-3 or TRBV12-4 to TRBJ1-5; 9 positions agree with TRBD1. This CDR3 region has 15 residues. The V segment lost 3 bases and the J segment 6 bases; nucleotides outside the gene matches: 6. CDR3 region: CASSFRQGDGQPQHF. In DNA, the CDR3 is TGTGCCAGCAGTTTCAGACAGGGGGACGGTCAGCCCCAGCATTTT.

This clonotype was counted only a few times. V gene TRBV28 combines with J gene TRBJ1-2, with 9 positions matching TRBD1. This CDR3 has 14 amino acids. The V gene end was trimmed by 7 bases and the J gene end by 5 bases; junction bases not matched to a gene: 8. Germline-derived CDR1 and CDR2 are MDHEN and SYDVKM. CDR3 nucleotides: TGTGCCAGCACGGGACAGGGAGCAGGGTATGGCTACACCTTC. Amino acid sequence: CASTGQGAGYGYTF.

In its sample, this clonotype was seen a few times. The V and J genes are TRBV4-1 and TRBJ2-1; the D gene is possibly TRBD2 (6 bases). CDR3 length: 18 amino acids. Trimming stripped 1 base from V and 2 bases from J, with 18 bases between. Germline CDR1 reads MGHRA; CDR2 reads YSYEKL. The CDR3 loop is CASSQGLRGSLTYNEQFF. The CDR3 bases are TGCGCCAGCAGCCAAGGTTTGCGGGGCTCTCTAACCTACAATGAGCAGTTCTTC.

The V gene is TRBV15, the J gene TRBJ1-6, with a possible D match to TRBD1 (5 bases). With 1 base removed from V and 8 bases from J, the gap between germline ends came to 9 bases. CDR3 length: 14 residues. Germline lookup yields CDR1 LNHNV and CDR2 YYDKDF (reference sequence). The CDR3 nucleotides read TGTGCCACCAGCAGAGCAGGGTCCTATTCACCCCTCCACTTT. This translates into CATSRAGSYSPLHF.

This clonotype was counted only a few times. CDR3 nucleotides: TGTGCCAGCAGCATAAGCCTTCTGGGGGACAGGGGCTATGGCTACACCTTC. Protein: CASSISLLGDRGYGYTF. This chain connects TRBV7-2 to TRBJ1-2, with 10 bases lining up with TRBD1. In germline, CDR1 is SGHTA, CDR2 FQGNSA. The CDR3 extends over 17 amino acids. The V segment lost 5 bases and the J segment 4 bases; nucleotides outside the gene matches: 13.

This clonotype was recorded a few times. The chain combines TRBV5-6 with TRBJ1-6; D may be TRBD1 (5 bases). The CDR3 sequence is 16 residues long. Deletions cut 4 bases from V and 8 bases from J, with 19 bases between. Looked up from germline, CDR1 is SGHDT and CDR2 is YYEEEE. CDR3 DNA: TGTGCCAGCAGCGGAATACCGGGACTCAGGGATTCACCCCTCCACTTT. Its translation: CASSGIPGLRDSPLHF.